These 17 T cell receptor beta chains share one sample of origin, sequenced in a study of T cells in localized non-small cell lung cancer. Libraries were prepared by immunoSEQ multiplex PCR; TCRdb keeps only in-frame clonotypes and omits some of them. The table has under 65,000 clones, approximately 90% seen once; the top ten hold under 25%. This specimen was peripheral blood, taken before any cancer treatment. These receptors came from a man aged 40-75 years with stage I squamous cell lung carcinoma.

The rearrangement uses TRBV7-2 and TRBJ2-7; TRBD2 matches at 8 bases. Per germline, CDR1 SGHTA and CDR2 FQGNSA. The CDR3 runs 17 residues. The V segment lost 0 bases and the J segment 0 bases; nucleotides outside the gene matches: 7. CDR3 sequence reads: CASSLAKTSVSSYEQYF. The CDR3 DNA reads TGTGCCAGCAGCTTAGCCAAGACTAGCGTGAGCTCCTACGAGCAGTACTTC.

This chain joins TRBV7-2 and TRBJ1-5, with 7 bases aligning to TRBD1. The CDR3 has 14 amino acids. CDR1 SGHTA and CDR2 FQGNSA come from the germline V gene. Trimming removed 5 bases from V and 7 bases from J; junction bases left unmatched: 8. The chain's CDR3 is CASSQRQGGQPQHF. CDR3 DNA: TGTGCCAGCAGCCAGAGACAGGGCGGACAGCCCCAGCATTTT.

The genes are TRBV11-2 and TRBJ1-2; D is undetermined. The germline gives CDR1 SGHAT, CDR2 FQNNGV. V was clipped by 5 bases and J by 2 bases, with 12 bases between them. The CDR3 is 14 residues long. DNA for the CDR3: TGTGCCAGCAGCCCACAGTCCCGGAACTATGGCTACACCTTC. It specifies CASSPQSRNYGYTF.

In DNA, the CDR3 is TGTGCCAGCAGCTTGCTAGCGGGAGGGCTCGGGGAGCTGTTTTTT. Its translation: CASSLLAGGLGELFF. This rearrangement joins TRBV7-2 to TRBJ2-2, with 12 bases aligning to TRBD2. Trimming removed 3 bases from V and 7 bases from J; junction bases left unmatched: 3. CDR1 and CDR2 from the germline V gene are SGHTA and FQGNSA. The CDR3 extends over 15 amino acids.

The rearrangement joins TRBV4-3 to TRBJ2-3, with TRBD2 matching 9 bases. Trimming at V came to 4 bases and at J to 0 bases, leaving 14 bases not matched to a gene. This CDR3 is 19 amino acids long. Germline lookup yields CDR1 LGHNA and CDR2 YSLEER. CDR3 sequence (DNA): TGCGCCAGCAGCCCATCCCCGCGGGGGGGGATAAGGAGCACAGATACGCAGTATTTT. Translated, it gives CASSPSPRGGIRSTDTQYF.

The V and J genes are TRBV18 and TRBJ2-6, with D uncertain. The CDR3 runs 17 residues. Germline loops: CDR1 KGHSH, CDR2 LQKENI. V lost 5 bases to trimming and J lost 0 bases, with 14 bases between them. Here the CDR3 reads CASSSVGSYSGANVLTF. The DNA for the CDR3 is TGTGCCAGCTCATCCGTCGGCAGCTACTCTGGGGCCAACGTCCTGACTTTC.

This CDR3 reads CASSLRPGLAVGANVLTF. The CDR3, as DNA: TGTGCCAGCAGCCTCCGCCCGGGGCTGGCGGTGGGGGCCAACGTCCTGACTTTC. The rearrangement links TRBV11-1 to TRBJ2-6; D tentatively reads TRBD1 or TRBD2 (5 bases each). The CDR3 runs to 18 residues. Looked up from germline, CDR1 is SGHAT and CDR2 is FQDESV (reference sequence). The V and J ends lost 5 bases and 4 bases respectively, with 21 bases between them.

The chain links TRBV5-5 to TRBJ1-5; D is undetermined. Trimming left V 0 bases short and J 7 bases short, with 11 bases between. The CDR3 extends over 14 amino acids. Germline CDR1 and CDR2: SGHKS and YYEKEE (reference sequence). The CDR3 DNA follows: TGTGCCAGCAGCTTGGATCCAAATGGACAGCCCCAGCATTTT. As protein: CASSLDPNGQPQHF.

V usage is TRBV5-6 and J usage is TRBJ1-2; the D is unclear. Trimming stripped 0 bases from V and 8 bases from J, with 8 bases between. CDR1 SGHDT and CDR2 YYEEEE come from the germline V gene. CDR3 length: 12 amino acids. This CDR3 reads CASSLAYGGYTF. CDR3 nucleotides: TGTGCCAGCAGCTTGGCCTATGGAGGCTACACCTTC.

This clone has just one count. The V gene is TRBV18, the J gene TRBJ2-7; TRBD1 matches 11 bases. The ends lost 2 bases at V and 5 bases at J; junction bases unmatched: 5. This CDR3 is 15 amino acids long. Germline CDR1 reads KGHSH; CDR2 reads LQKENI. The CDR3 nucleotides are TGTGCCAGCTCACCAGGGGGGACAGGGGGGAACGAGCAGTACTTC. Its protein product is CASSPGGTGGNEQYF.

The genes are TRBV4-3 and TRBJ2-2; 14 bases are shared with TRBD2. V was pared by 5 bases and J by 1 base, with 6 bases of the junction left unmatched. In germline, CDR1 is LGHNA, CDR2 YSLEER. The CDR3 runs to 18 residues. CDR3 sequence (DNA): TGCGCCAGCAGCTACGGGACTAGCGGGAGTGAGAACACCGGGGAGCTGTTTTTT. As protein: CASSYGTSGSENTGELFF.

This rearrangement joins TRBV19 to TRBJ1-5; perhaps TRBD1 as D (5 bases). Looked up from germline, CDR1 is LNHDA and CDR2 is SQIVND (reference sequence). The V and J ends lost 3 bases and 7 bases respectively, with 10 bases between them. CDR3 length: 13 residues. CDR3 sequence reads: CASSIGGRQPQHF. CDR3 in DNA: TGTGCCAGTAGTATCGGGGGGAGGCAGCCCCAGCATTTT. The entire variable domain, with the rest obtained from reference TRBV19 and TRBJ1-5, is as follows: DGGITQSPKYLFRKEGQNVTLSCEQNLNHDAMYWYRQDPGQGLRLIYYSQIVNDFQKGDIAEGYSVSREKKESFPLTVTSAQKNPTAFYLCASSIGGRQPQHFGDGTRLSIL.

This clone was picked up one time. The V call is TRBV9, the J call TRBJ2-3; D is undetermined. The CDR3 length is 13 residues. Germline CDR1 SGDLS, CDR2 YYNGEE. V lost 0 bases and J lost 3, with 5 bases in between. CDR3 in amino acids: CASSVVETDTQYF. In DNA form, the CDR3 reads TGTGCCAGCAGCGTAGTAGAGACAGATACGCAGTATTTT.

The chain joins TRBV5-6 to TRBJ1-2; 7 bases align to TRBD1. Trimming removed 5 bases from V and 4 bases from J; junction bases left unmatched: 8. Looked up from germline, CDR1 is SGHDT and CDR2 is YYEEEE. The CDR3 extends over 14 amino acids. This chain's CDR3 is CASRGGRTVYGYTF. In DNA form, the CDR3 reads TGTGCCAGCAGAGGGGGCCGGACGGTCTATGGCTACACCTTC.

This chain connects TRBV7-3 to TRBJ2-2; tentatively, D is TRBD2 (5 bases). The CDR3 is 14 amino acids. Germline lookup yields CDR1 SGHTA and CDR2 FQGTGA. Trimming shortened V by 5 bases and J by 4 bases, and 11 bases separated the two germline ends. The DNA of the CDR3 is TGTGCCAGCAGCCCCCGTGGAGGCACCGGGGAGCTGTTTTTT. Translation gives CASSPRGGTGELFF. The entire variable domain, with the rest obtained from reference TRBV7-3 and TRBJ2-2, is as follows: GAGVSQTPSNKVTEKGKYVELRCDPISGHTALYWYRQSLGQGPEFLIYFQGTGAADDSGLPNDRFFAVRPEGSVSTLKIQRTERGDSAVYLCASSPRGGTGELFFGEGSRLTVL.

This chain links TRBV5-1 with TRBJ2-5; 13 bases agree with TRBD2. The CDR3 has 16 residues. J lost 5 bases, V lost 4 bases, and 8 bases had no gene match. Germline CDR1 reads SGHRS; CDR2 reads YFSETQ. DNA of the CDR3: TGCGCCAGCAGCGTACTAGCGGGAGGGCCCTCGGAGACCCAGTACTTC. Translated: CASSVLAGGPSETQYF.

V usage is TRBV27 and J usage is TRBJ2-1, with TRBD2 identical over 13 bases. V trimming: 6 bases; J trimming: 7 bases; junction bases outside the gene matches: 6. The CDR3 loop spans 15 amino acids. Germline values: CDR1 MNHEY, CDR2 SMNVEV (reference sequence). The CDR3 DNA follows: TGTGCCAGCAGGCTTTGGACTAGCGGGAGAAATGAGCAGTTCTTC. It specifies CASRLWTSGRNEQFF.